This TCR beta chain was identified in a study of T-cell memory formation after mild COVID-19. Germline V gives CDR1 LNHDA, CDR2 SQIVND (reference sequence). Between the trimmed V and J ends, which lost 5 bases and 3 bases, there was a span of 7 bases. This CDR3 has 12 amino acids. The table lists this clonotype with a few counts. After 5'RACE with constant-segment primers, TCR alpha and TCR beta cDNA libraries carrying sample barcodes and UMIs were obtained. TCRdb passed the 5' RACE reads through MiXCR, listing each CDR3 protein once. The table shows around 500,000 distinct CDR3 sequences, with roughly 20% occurring only once.

The sample comprised PBMCs or a T cell subset sorted from them (not recorded which). The sequence was collected from an adult woman who had mild COVID-19 (a few samples of this study predate the infection). Cell type and time point are not known. The V call is TRBV19, the J call TRBJ1-2; D remains ambiguous. The CDR3 is CASSETYYGYTF. CDR3 in DNA: TGTGCCAGTAGTGAAACTTACTATGGCTACACCTTC.